The 11 T cell receptor beta chains in this list originate from one sample, sequenced in a study of blood T cells in healthy people across ages. A second PCR, run for roughly 7 to 11 cycles, used a sample-barcoded 5' primer plus a J-beta primer mix. TCRdb processed the 5' RACE reads anew with MiXCR; each CDR3 protein has one entry. The data contain approximately 810,000 distinct CDR3 sequences, around 30% of them seen just once; the ten biggest clones take up 15% to 20%. What was sequenced was blood. The receptors stem from an elderly woman in good health.

There are many counts of this clonotype. This chain links TRBV12-3 or TRBV12-4 with TRBJ2-4; D is tentatively TRBD1 or TRBD2 (5 bases each). V lost 6 bases to trimming and J lost 5 bases, with 11 bases between them. The CDR3 covers 13 residues. CDR3 sequence: CASRGEVQNIQYF. As DNA, the CDR3 is TGTGCCAGCAGGGGGGAAGTCCAAAACATTCAGTACTTC.

This clonotype was counted ten times or more. The chain uses TRBV6-2 or TRBV6-3 and TRBJ1-2; TRBD1 might be the D (5 bases). Trimming took off 5 bases at V and 4 bases at J, with 17 bases between the two ends. There are 15 residues in the CDR3. Germline values: CDR1 MNHEY, CDR2 SVGEGT. The CDR3 DNA is TGTGCCAGCAGTCCCGGGACTTCTCGGATCTATGGCTACACCTTC. This encodes CASSPGTSRIYGYTF.

This clonotype came up many times. V is TRBV20-1 and J is TRBJ1-1; no definite D call. There are 11 residues in the CDR3. V lost 5 bases and J lost 9, with 13 bases in between. The V gene's germline CDR1 is DFQATT and CDR2 SNEGSKA (reference sequence). The CDR3 nucleotides are TGCAGTGCTCCCTCCAACCTTCAAGCTTTCTTT. This codes for CSAPSNLQAFF.

Written as DNA, the CDR3 is TGTACCAGCAGCGCCGGGGTTAGGAGTGAGCAGTACTTC. The encoded protein is CTSSAGVRSEQYF. The chain links TRBV7-2 to TRBJ2-7, with a weak D call TRBD2 (5 bases). V lost 5 bases to trimming and J lost 7 bases, with 15 bases between them. The germline CDR1 and CDR2 sequences are SGHTA and FQGNSA. The length of the CDR3 is 13 residues.

The sample holds a few counts of this clonotype. The rearrangement uses TRBV5-1 and TRBJ2-5; 7 nucleotides align to TRBD2. This CDR3 is built from 16 residues. Germline V gene sequence: CDR1 SGHRS, CDR2 YFSETQ. Unmatched junction bases numbered 6, after V lost 0 bases and J lost 1 base. CDR3 nucleotides: TGCGCCAGCAGCTTGGTGCCGTCTAGCGGCCAAGAGACCCAGTACTTC. Its protein is CASSLVPSSGQETQYF.

The V and J genes are TRBV15 and TRBJ2-3; D is unclear. CDR3 length: 15 amino acids. CDR1 and CDR2 (germline): LNHNV, YYDKDF (reference sequence). The V end lost 1 base, the J end lost 3 bases, and 11 bases lay between the germline ends. The CDR3 nucleotides are TGTGCCACCAGCAGAGCTAGGGTCGGTACAGATACGCAGTATTTT. Translation: CATSRARVGTDTQYF.

In its sample, this clonotype was seen many times. The chain employs TRBV6-2 or TRBV6-3 and TRBJ2-1; D might be TRBD1 or TRBD2, each matching 5 bases. V was pared by 2 bases and J by 4 bases, with 15 bases between. Germline values: CDR1 MNHEY, CDR2 SVGEGT. The CDR3 runs to 16 residues. Here the CDR3 reads CASSYRPIGGYNEQFF. DNA of the CDR3: TGTGCCAGCAGTTACAGACCTATTGGGGGTTACAATGAGCAGTTCTTC.

With respect to this clonotype: A much larger clone lies a single base off, so this may be a read error. The rearrangement uses TRBV18 and TRBJ2-3, with D perhaps TRBD1 (5 bases). The CDR3 is made up of 14 amino acids. Germline values: CDR1 KGHSH, CDR2 LQKENI. V was cut by 2 bases and J by 5 bases, with 11 bases left in between. This CDR3 is CASSPGHCGDTQYF. CDR3 coding DNA: TGTGCCAGCTCACCAGGACACTGTGGAGATACGCAGTATTTT.

This clonotype occurred many times. A much larger clone lies one base from this, so it may be a read error. The V gene is TRBV29-1, the J gene TRBJ2-1, with unresolved D. The J call may be wrong; the DNA end is better matched by TRBJ2-7. CDR1 SQVTM and CDR2 ANQGSEA come from the germline V gene. The CDR3 is 14 amino acids. CDR3 bases: TGCAGCGTTGATCTGGGCCCCCTTTACAATGAGCAGTACTTC. This encodes CSVDLGPLYNEQYF.

The CDR3, as DNA: TGTGCCAGCAGAAGGGACAGGGATCCACGAGAGCCCCAGCATTTT. It encodes CASRRDRDPREPQHF. The chain joins TRBV12-3 or TRBV12-4 to TRBJ1-5; TRBD1 matches at 9 bases. J gave up 8 bases and V 6 bases, and 11 bases lay outside the gene matches. This CDR3 is built from 15 residues.

This clonotype occurred a few times. The rearrangement links TRBV20-1 to TRBJ1-4; D call uncertain. Trimming took off 1 base at V and 3 bases at J, with 6 bases between the two ends. CDR1 and CDR2 (germline): DFQATT, SNEGSKA (reference sequence). CDR3 length equals 13 residues. This CDR3 is CSARVGANEKLFF. CDR3 sequence (DNA): TGCAGTGCTAGAGTGGGAGCTAATGAAAAACTGTTTTTT.